The clone carrying this T cell receptor beta chain showed up many times. This entry belongs to a study of T cells in Graves' hyperthyroidism and ophthalmopathy. RNA transcripts provided the source from which TCR beta CDR3 regions were amplified. The study used the HTBI primer set for a first-round RT-PCR of the TCR CDR3. TCRdb ran MiXCR on the multiplex PCR reads and lists one entry per CDR3 protein. The repertoire holds around 420,000 distinct CDR3 sequences, 15% to 18% seen once, with roughly an eighth in the top ten. Germline assignment: CDR1 MNHEY and CDR2 SMNVEV (reference sequence). The trim removed 0 bases at V and 3 bases at J, leaving 2 bases unmatched. CDR3 size: 15 residues.

Material for sequencing was blood. This TCR came from a woman between 18 and 30 years old with Graves' hyperthyroidism. The chain recombines TRBV27 with TRBJ1-5, with TRBD1 identical over 7 bases. The CDR3 spells CASSLSTGFNQPQHF. CDR3 in DNA: TGTGCCAGCAGTTTATCGACAGGGTTCAATCAGCCCCAGCATTTT.